This T cell receptor beta chain stems from a study of CD4 T cells in lung cancer (dated by TCRdb to about 2019). About the study as a whole: To find responses to candidate mutation-encoded neoepitopes, the study screened blood T cells from NSCLC patients and isolated neoantigen-specific CD4+ T-cell clones and TCRs. Tumor and non-adjacent lung tissue came from a few patients undergoing curative-intent resections for stage I-III non-small cell lung cancer. The patients who underwent resection had lung adenocarcinoma or squamous cell carcinoma, were aged 60 to 69 when blood was donated, and were mostly former smokers. Treatments received by the patients before blood donation included platinum chemotherapy, and some patients received nivolumab or pembrolizumab. The frequency of neoantigen-specific clonotypes in tumor resections, non-adjacent lung and cultured T-cell products was tracked by TCRB deep sequencing. What the work shows at the level of the full study, not this receptor alone: Some blood-derived responses might reflect in vitro priming of naive T cells or cross-reactivity rather than memory responses to the cancer.

Library generation was performed with the immunoSEQ multiplex PCR assay. DNA was isolated using Qiagen DNeasy or QIAamp micro DNA kits, and TCRB was sequenced using the Adaptive Biotechnology human TCRB sequencing kit. Sequencing of TCRB libraries was performed on an Illumina MiSeq. Per the authors' processing: The kit provider's software was used to analyze TCRB sequence data, and Fisher's exact test was applied to assess tumor enrichment of clonotype templates. TCRdb limited this immuneACCESS table to in-frame rearrangements with V and J called. A share of clones is missing; checked studies link under half to unresolved V genes, and the rest is unexplained. V, J and clone size are taken as reported in that table, and D and trimming were inferred from the DNA itself. The sample table records under 6,000 clones; around 74% of these occur just once. About 16% of the sample belongs to the ten largest clones.

Comment on this clone: Its antigen remains unidentified. No quality values exist for individual bases; no much larger clone is one base distant.

CDR1 is given as MRHNA and CDR2 as SNTAGT, both from the germline V gene. V and J lose 4 bases and 7 bases, and a span of 13 bases separates them. From its cysteine to its phenylalanine, the CDR3 spans 13 amino acids. Just CDR3 DNA is preserved here, 39 bases in frame from base 1. Sequencing was performed on lung tumor tissue. The receptor chain draws on TRBV6-4 and TRBJ2-5; TRBD2 could be the D gene, as 6 bases match. This sequence was found in a man in his 60s with non-small cell lung cancer. The CDR3 sequence is CASSASTEGTQYF. The bases are TGTGCCAGCAGTGCCTCCACGGAGGGGACCCAGTACTTC.